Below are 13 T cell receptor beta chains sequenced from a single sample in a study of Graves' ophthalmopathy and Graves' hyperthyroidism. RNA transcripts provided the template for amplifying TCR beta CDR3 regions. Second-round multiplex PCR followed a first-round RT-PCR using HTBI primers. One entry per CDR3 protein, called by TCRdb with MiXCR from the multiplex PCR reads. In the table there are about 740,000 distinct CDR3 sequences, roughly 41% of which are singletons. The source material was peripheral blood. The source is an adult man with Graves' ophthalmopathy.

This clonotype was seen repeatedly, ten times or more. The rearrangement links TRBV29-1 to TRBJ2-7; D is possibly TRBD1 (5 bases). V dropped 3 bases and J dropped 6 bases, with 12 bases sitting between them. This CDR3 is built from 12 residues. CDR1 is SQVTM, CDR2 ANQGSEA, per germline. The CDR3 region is CSVEGQDIEQYF. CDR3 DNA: TGCAGCGTTGAGGGGCAGGATATCGAGCAGTACTTC.

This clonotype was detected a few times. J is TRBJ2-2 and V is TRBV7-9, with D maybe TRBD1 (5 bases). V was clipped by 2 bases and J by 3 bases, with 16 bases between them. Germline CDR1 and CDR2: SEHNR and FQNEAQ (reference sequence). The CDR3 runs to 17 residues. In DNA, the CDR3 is TGTGCCAGCAGCTTATCATACTTGGACAAGTACACCGGGGAGCTGTTTTTT. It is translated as CASSLSYLDKYTGELFF.

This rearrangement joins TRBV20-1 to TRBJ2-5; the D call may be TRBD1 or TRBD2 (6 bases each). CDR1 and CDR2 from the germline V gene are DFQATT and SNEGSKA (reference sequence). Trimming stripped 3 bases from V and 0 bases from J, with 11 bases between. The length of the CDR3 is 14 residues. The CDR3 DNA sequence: TGCAGTGCTAGCAGGGGAGGCTACCAAGAGACCCAGTACTTC. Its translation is CSASRGGYQETQYF.

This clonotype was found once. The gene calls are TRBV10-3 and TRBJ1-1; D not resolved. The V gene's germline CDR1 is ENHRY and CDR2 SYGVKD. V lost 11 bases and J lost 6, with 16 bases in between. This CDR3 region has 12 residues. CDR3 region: CASRAGMAEAFF. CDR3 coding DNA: TGTGCCTCCCGGGCGGGGATGGCTGAAGCTTTCTTT.

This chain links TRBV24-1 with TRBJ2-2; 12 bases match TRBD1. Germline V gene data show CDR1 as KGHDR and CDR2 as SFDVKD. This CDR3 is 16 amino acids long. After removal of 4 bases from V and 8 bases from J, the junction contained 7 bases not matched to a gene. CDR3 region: CATSDPGQGARGELFF. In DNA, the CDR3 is TGTGCCACCAGTGACCCGGGACAGGGGGCGCGAGGGGAGCTGTTTTTT.

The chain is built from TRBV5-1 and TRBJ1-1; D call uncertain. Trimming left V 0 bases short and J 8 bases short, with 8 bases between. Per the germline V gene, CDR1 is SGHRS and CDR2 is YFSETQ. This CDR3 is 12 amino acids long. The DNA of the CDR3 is TGCGCCAGCAGCTTGGGATGGGAGGAAGCTTTCTTT. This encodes CASSLGWEEAFF.

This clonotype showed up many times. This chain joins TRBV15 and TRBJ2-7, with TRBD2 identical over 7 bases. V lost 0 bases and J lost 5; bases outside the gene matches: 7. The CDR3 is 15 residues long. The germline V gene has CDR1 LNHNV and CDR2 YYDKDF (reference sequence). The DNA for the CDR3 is TGTGCCACCAGCAGAGAGGCGGGAGTTCGTAACGAGCAGTACTTC. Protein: CATSREAGVRNEQYF.

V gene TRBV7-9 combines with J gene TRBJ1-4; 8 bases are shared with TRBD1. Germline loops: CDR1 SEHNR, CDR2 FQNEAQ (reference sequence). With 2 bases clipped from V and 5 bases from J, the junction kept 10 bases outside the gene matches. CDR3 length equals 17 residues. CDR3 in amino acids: CASSLPGQAPENEKLFF. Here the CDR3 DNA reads TGTGCCAGCAGCTTACCGGGACAGGCGCCCGAGAATGAAAAACTGTTTTTT.

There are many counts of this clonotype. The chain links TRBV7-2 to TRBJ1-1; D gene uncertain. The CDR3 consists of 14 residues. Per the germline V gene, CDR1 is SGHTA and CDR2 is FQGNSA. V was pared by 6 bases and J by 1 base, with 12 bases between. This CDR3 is CASRFGLTNTEAFF. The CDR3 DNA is TGTGCCAGCAGATTCGGACTGACGAACACTGAAGCTTTCTTT.

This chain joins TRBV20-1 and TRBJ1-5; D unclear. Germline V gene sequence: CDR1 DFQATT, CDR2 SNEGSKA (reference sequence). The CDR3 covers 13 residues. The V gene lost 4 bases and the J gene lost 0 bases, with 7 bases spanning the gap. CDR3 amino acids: CSATGNSNQPQHF. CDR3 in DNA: TGCAGTGCTACCGGGAATAGCAATCAGCCCCAGCATTTT.

CDR3 nucleotide sequence: TGTGCTAGTGGCCCGGTGAGCTCCTACGAGCAGTACTTC. It codes for CASGPVSSYEQYF. J is TRBJ2-7 and V is TRBV25-1; the D is unclear. The CDR3 runs to 13 residues. Germline CDR1 and CDR2: MGHDK and SYGVNS.

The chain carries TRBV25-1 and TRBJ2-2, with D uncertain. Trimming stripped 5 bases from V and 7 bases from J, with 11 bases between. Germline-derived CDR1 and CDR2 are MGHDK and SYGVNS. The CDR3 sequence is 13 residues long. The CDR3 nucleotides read TGTGCCAGCAGTCAAAAAATGGGCGGGGAGCTGTTTTTT. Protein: CASSQKMGGELFF.

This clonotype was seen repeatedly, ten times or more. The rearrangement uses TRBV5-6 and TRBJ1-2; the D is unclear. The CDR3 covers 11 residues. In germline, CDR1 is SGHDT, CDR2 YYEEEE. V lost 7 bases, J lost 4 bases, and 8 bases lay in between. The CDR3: CASANSYGYTF. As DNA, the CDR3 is TGTGCCAGCGCAAATTCCTATGGCTACACCTTC.